Described below is a single T cell receptor (beta chain) sequence and its context. The antigen is unknown. Libraries were prepared by immunoSEQ multiplex PCR; TCRdb keeps only in-frame clonotypes and omits some of them. The data show over 120,000 clones, roughly 90% seen once. Germline V CDR1 and CDR2: MNHEY, SVGAGI. Trimming took off 4 bases at V and 7 bases at J, with 8 bases between the two ends. There are 11 residues in the CDR3. This record comes from a study of T cell responses to AZD1222 COVID-19 vaccine. About the research overall: Second-dose recipients at about 4 or about 12 weeks were treated as one pooled group.

Notes on the study in general: Clonal diversity was possibly underestimated; the donors were predominantly white British and more often female. At study baseline, merely five or six AZD1222 recipients were seropositive. Repertoires were collected only later (after the peak T cell response had occurred).

This TCR was sampled from an adult in good health. The gene calls are TRBV6-5 and TRBJ2-7; no reliable D call. The sample in question was peripheral blood, obtained on day 0 of AZD1222 vaccination. The CDR3 DNA reads TGTGCCAGCAGTTCCCCGACAGAGCAGTACTTC. Encoded protein: CASSSPTEQYF.